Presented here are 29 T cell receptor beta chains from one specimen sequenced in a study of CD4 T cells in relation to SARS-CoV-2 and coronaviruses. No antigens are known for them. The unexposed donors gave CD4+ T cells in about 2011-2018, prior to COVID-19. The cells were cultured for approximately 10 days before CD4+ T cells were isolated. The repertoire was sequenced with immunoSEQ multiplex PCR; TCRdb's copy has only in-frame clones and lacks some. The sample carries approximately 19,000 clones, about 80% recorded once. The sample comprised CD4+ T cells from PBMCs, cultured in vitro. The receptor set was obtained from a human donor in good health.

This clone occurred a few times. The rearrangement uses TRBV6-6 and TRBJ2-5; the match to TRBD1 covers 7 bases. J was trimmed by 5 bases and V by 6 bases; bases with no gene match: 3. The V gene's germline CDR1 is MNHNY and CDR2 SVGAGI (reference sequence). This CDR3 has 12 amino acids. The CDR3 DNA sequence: TGTGCCAGCAGAACAGGGGAGGAGACCCAGTACTTC. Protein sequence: CASRTGEETQYF.

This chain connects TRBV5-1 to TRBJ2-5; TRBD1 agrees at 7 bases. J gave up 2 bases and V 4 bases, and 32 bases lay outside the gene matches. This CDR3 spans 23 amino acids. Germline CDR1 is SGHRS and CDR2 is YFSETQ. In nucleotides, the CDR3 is TGCGCCAGCAGCACACCCAAAACTCGACGAAACTACGAGGGACAGAGAGTACAAGAGACCCAGTACTTC. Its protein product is CASSTPKTRRNYEGQRVQETQYF.

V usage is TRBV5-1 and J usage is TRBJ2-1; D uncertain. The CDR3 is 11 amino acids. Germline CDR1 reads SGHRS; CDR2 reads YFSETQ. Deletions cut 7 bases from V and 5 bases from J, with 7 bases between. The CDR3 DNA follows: TGCGCCAGCGGATCAGACAATGAGCAGTTCTTC. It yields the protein CASGSDNEQFF. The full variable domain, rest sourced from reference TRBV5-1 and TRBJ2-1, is KAGVTQTPRYLIKTRGQQVTLSCSPISGHRSVSWYQQTPGQGLQFLFEYFSETQRNKGNFPGRFSGRQFSNSRSEMNVSTLELGDSALYLCASGSDNEQFFGPGTRLTVL.

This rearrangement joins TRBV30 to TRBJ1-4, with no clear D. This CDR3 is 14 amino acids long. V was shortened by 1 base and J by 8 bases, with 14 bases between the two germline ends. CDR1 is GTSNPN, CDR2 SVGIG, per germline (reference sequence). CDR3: CAWSDLQLGEKLFF. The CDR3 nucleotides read TGTGCCTGGAGTGACCTCCAGTTGGGGGAAAAACTGTTTTTT. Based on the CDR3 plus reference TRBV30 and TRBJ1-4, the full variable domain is SQTIHQWPATLVQPVGSPLSLECTVEGTSNPNLYWYRQAAGRGLQLLFYSVGIGQISSEVPQNLSASRPQDRQFILSSKKLLLSDSGFYLCAWSDLQLGEKLFFGSGTQLSVL.

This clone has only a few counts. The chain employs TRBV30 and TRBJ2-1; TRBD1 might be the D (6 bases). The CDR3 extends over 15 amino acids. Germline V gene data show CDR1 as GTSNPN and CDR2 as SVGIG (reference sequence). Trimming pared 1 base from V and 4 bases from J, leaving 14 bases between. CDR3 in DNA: TGTGCCTGGAGTGGGGGACACAGGGCTTACAATGAGCAGTTCTTC. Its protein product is CAWSGGHRAYNEQFF.

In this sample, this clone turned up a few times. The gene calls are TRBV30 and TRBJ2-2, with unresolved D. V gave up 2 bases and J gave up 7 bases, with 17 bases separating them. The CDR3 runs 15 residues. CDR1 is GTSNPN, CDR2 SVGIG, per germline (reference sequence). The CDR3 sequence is CAWSYSPEAGGELFF. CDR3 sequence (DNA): TGTGCCTGGAGTTATTCGCCCGAGGCTGGCGGGGAGCTGTTTTTT.

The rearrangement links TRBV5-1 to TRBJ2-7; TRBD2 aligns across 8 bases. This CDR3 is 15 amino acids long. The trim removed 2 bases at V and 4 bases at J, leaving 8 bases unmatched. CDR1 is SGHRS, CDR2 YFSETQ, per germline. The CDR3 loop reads CASSFNSGAGYEQYF. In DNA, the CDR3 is TGCGCCAGCAGCTTTAATAGCGGGGCCGGTTACGAGCAGTACTTC.

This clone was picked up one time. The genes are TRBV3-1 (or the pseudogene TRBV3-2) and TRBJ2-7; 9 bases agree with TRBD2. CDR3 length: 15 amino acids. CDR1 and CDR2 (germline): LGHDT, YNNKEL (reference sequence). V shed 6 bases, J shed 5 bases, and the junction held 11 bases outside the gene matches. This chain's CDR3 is CASSPSWREGNEQYF. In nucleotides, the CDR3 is TGTGCCAGCAGTCCAAGCTGGCGGGAGGGAAACGAGCAGTACTTC.

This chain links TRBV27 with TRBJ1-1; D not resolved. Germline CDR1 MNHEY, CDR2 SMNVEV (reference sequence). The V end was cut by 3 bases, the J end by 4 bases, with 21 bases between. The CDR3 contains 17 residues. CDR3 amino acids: CASSFRPARMRGTEAFF. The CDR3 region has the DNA TGTGCCAGCAGTTTCCGTCCGGCGCGGATGCGCGGCACTGAAGCTTTCTTT.

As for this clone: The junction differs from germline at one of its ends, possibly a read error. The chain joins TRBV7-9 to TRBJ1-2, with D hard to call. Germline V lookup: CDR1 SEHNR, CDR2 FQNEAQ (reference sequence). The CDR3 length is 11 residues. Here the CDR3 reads CASRSPTWLAF. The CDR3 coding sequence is TGTGCCAGCAGGTCCCCTACTTGGCTCGCCTTC.

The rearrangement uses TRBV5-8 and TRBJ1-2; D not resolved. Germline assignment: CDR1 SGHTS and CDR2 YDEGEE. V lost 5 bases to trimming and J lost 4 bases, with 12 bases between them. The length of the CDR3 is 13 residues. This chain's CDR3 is CASRVGSGYGYTF. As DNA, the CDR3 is TGTGCCAGCAGGGTGGGGTCTGGCTATGGCTACACCTTC.

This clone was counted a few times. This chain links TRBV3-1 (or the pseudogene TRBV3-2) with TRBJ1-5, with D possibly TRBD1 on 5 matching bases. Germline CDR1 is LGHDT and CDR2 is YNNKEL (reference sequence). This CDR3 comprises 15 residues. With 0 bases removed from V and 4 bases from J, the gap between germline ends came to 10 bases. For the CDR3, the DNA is TGTGCCAGCAGCCAAGATAGGACAAGAAATCAGCCCCAGCATTTT. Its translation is CASSQDRTRNQPQHF.

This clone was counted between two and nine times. In nucleotides, the CDR3 is TGTGCCAGCAGCTTAGGCAGGGCGGGGGAGCAGTACTTC. Protein sequence: CASSLGRAGEQYF. The chain is built from TRBV11-2 and TRBJ2-7; TRBD2 might be the D (6 bases). The CDR3 sequence is 13 residues long. The germline V gene has CDR1 SGHAT and CDR2 FQNNGV. V was shortened by 1 base and J by 7 bases, with 11 bases between the two germline ends.

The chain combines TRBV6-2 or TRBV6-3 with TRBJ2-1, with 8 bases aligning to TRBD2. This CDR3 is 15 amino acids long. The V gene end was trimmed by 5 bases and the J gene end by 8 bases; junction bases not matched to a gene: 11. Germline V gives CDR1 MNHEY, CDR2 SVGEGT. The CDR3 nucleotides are TGTGCCAGCAGTCAAGGCCGCAGCGGGAGAGATGAGCAGTTCTTC. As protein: CASSQGRSGRDEQFF.

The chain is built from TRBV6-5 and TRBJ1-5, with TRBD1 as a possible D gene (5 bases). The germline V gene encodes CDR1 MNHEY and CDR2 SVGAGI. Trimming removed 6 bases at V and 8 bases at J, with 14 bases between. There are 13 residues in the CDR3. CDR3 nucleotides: TGTGCCAGCAGCGGGACCTTCCAGGAGCCCCAGCATTTT. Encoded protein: CASSGTFQEPQHF.

CDR3 sequence reads: CASRGQTNTGELFF. CDR3 nucleotides: TGCGCCAGCAGAGGACAGACGAACACCGGGGAGCTGTTTTTT. The rearrangement links TRBV5-1 to TRBJ2-2; possible D gene TRBD1, 6 bases. The CDR3 sequence is 14 residues long. Per the germline V gene, CDR1 is SGHRS and CDR2 is YFSETQ. V was shortened by 5 bases and J by 0 bases, with 8 bases between the two germline ends.

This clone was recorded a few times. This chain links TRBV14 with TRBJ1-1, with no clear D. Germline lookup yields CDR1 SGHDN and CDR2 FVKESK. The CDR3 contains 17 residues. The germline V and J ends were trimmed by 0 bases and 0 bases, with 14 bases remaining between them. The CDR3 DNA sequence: TGTGCCAGCAGCCAAGACCTGCTGGATGGAGTGAACACTGAAGCTTTCTTT. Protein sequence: CASSQDLLDGVNTEAFF.

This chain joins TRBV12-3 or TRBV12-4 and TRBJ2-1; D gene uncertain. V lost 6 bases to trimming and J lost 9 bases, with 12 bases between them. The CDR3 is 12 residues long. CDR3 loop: CASRVTLGEQFF. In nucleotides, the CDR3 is TGTGCCAGCAGGGTTACATTAGGTGAGCAGTTCTTC.

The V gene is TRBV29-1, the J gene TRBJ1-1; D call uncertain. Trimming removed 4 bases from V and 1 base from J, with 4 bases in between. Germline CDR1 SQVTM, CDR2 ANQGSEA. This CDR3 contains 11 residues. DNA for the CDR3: TGCAGCGTTGTGGGGAACACTGAAGCTTTCTTT. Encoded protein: CSVVGNTEAFF. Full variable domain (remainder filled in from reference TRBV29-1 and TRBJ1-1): SAVISQKPSRDICQRGTSLTIQCQVDSQVTMMFWYRQQPGQSLTLIATANQGSEATYESGFVIDKFPISRPNLTFSTLTVSNMSPEDSSIYLCSVVGNTEAFFGQGTRLTVV.

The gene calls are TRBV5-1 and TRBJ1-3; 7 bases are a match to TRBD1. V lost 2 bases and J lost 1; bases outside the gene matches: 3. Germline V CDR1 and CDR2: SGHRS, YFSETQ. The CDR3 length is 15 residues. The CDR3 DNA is TGCGCCAGCAGCTTCACACAGGGGTCTGGAAACACCATATATTTT. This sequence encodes CASSFTQGSGNTIYF.

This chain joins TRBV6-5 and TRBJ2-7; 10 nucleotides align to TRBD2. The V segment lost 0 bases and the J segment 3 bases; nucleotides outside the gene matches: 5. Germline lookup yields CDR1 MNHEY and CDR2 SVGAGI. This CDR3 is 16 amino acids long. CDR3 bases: TGTGCCAGCAGTTACTCCCTAGCGGGAGAGAACTACGAGCAGTACTTC. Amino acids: CASSYSLAGENYEQYF.

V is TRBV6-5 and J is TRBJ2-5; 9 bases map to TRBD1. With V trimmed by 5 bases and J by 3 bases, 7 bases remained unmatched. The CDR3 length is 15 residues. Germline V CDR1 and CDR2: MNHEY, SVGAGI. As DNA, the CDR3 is TGTGCCAGCAGTCGCCAGGGACAGGGAGAAGAGACCCAGTACTTC. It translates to CASSRQGQGEETQYF.

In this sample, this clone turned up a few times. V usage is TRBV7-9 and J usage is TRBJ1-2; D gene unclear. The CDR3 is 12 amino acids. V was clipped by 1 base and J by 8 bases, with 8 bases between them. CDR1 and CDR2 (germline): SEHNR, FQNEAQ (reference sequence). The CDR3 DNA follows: TGTGCCAGCAGCTTAGAGGGTTACGGCTACACCTTC. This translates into CASSLEGYGYTF.

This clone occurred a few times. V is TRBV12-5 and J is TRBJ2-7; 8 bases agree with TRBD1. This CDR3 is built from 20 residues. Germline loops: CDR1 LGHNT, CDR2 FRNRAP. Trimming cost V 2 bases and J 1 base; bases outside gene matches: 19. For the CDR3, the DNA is TGTGCTAGTGGTTTGCCACCTCCTGGGGTCAGGGGGCCGGGATCCTACGAGCAGTACTTC. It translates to CASGLPPPGVRGPGSYEQYF.

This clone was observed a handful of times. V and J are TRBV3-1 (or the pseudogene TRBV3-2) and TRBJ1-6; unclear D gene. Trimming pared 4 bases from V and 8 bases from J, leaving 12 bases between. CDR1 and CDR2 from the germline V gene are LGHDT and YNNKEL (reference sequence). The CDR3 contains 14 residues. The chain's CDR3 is CASSRRESHSPLHF. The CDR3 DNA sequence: TGTGCCAGCAGCCGCCGGGAGTCCCATTCACCCCTCCACTTT.

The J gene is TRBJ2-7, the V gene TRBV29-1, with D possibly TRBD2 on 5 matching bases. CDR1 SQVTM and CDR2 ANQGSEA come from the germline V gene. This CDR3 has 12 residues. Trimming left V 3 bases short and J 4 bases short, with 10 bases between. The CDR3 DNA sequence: TGCAGCGTTGAGGGCGCGGGTTACGAGCAGTACTTC. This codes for CSVEGAGYEQYF.

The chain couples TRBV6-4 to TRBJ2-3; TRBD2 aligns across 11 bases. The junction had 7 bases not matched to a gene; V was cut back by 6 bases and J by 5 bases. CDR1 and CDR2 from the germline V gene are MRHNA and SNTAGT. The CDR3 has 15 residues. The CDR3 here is CASSELAGELDTQYF. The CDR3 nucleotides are TGTGCCAGCAGCGAACTAGCGGGAGAATTAGATACGCAGTATTTT.

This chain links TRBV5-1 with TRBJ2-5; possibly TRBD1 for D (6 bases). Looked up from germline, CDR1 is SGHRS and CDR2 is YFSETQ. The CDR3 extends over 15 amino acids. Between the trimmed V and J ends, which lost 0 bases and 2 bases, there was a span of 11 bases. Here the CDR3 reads CASSLDTGKQETQYF. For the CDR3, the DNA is TGCGCCAGCAGCTTGGATACAGGGAAGCAAGAGACCCAGTACTTC.

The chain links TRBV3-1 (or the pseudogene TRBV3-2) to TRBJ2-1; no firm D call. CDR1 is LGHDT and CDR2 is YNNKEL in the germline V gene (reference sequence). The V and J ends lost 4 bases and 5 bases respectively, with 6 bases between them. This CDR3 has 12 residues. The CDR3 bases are TGTGCCAGCAGCCGGGGAAACAATGAGCAGTTCTTC. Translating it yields CASSRGNNEQFF.